Listed here is a single T cell receptor beta chain. Its antigen is as yet unknown. The sample originates from a study of T cell responses to AZD1222 COVID-19 vaccine. This CDR3 region has 12 residues. The germline CDR1 and CDR2 sequences are LGHDT and YNNKEL (reference sequence). Deletions cut 3 bases from V and 6 bases from J, with 7 bases between. Produced via immunoSEQ multiplex PCR; TCRdb's table is partial and in-frame only. Here the sample spans 100,000 to 150,000 clones, 88% being singletons. Broader study findings: Spike regions recognized by vaccine-associated CD4 TCRs spanned the protein, led by 160-218 and 743-854. Clonal diversity may have been underestimated in mostly white British donors. Reports indicate that nearly half of spike-specific TCRs are directed at unmutated variant regions.

The sequences come from peripheral blood, collected on day 0 of AZD1222 vaccination. The TCR originated in an adult in good health. V gene TRBV3-1 (or the pseudogene TRBV3-2) combines with J gene TRBJ2-3; no clear D. The CDR3 is CASSHPSDTQYF. CDR3 nucleotides: TGTGCCAGCAGCCACCCGTCGGATACGCAGTATTTT.